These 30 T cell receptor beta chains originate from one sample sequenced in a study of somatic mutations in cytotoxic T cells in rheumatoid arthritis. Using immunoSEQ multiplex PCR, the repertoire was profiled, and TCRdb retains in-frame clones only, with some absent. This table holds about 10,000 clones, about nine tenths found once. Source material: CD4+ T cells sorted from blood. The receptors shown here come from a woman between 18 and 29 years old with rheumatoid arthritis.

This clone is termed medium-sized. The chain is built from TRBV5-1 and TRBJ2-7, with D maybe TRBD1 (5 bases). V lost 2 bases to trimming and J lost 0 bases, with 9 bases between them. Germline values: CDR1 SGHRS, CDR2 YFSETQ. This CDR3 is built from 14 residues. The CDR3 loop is CASSLQESSYEQYF. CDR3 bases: TGCGCCAGCAGCTTACAGGAAAGCTCCTACGAGCAGTACTTC.

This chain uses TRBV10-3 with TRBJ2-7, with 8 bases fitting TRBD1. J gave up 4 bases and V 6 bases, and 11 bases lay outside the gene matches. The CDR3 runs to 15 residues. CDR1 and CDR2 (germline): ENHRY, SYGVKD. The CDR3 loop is CAISPTQGAGYEQYF. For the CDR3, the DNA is TGTGCCATCAGCCCTACCCAGGGGGCTGGGTACGAGCAGTACTTC.

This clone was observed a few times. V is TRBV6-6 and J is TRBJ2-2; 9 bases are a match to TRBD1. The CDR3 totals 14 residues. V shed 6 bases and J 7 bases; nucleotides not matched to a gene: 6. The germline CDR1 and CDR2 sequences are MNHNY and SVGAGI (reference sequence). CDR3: CASREQGAGGELFF. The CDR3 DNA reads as TGTGCCAGCAGAGAACAGGGGGCGGGCGGGGAGCTGTTTTTT.

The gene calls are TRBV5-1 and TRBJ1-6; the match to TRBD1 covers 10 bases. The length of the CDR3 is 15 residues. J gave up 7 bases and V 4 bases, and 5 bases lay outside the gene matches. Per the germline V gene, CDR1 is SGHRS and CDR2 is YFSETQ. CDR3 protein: CASSGPGQGNSPLHF. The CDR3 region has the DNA TGCGCCAGCAGCGGACCGGGACAGGGGAATTCACCCCTCCACTTT.

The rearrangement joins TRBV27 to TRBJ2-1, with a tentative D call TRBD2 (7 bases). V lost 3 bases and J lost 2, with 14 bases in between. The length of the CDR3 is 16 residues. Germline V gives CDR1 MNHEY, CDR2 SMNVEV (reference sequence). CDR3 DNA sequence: TGTGCCAGCAGTTTTAACGGGGGGCCCCCCTACAATGAGCAGTTCTTC. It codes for CASSFNGGPPYNEQFF.

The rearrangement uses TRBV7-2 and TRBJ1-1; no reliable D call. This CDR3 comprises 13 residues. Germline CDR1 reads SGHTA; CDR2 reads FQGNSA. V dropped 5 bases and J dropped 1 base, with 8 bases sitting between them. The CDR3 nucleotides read TGTGCCAGCAGCGCCGGGTGGAACACTGAAGCTTTCTTT. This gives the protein CASSAGWNTEAFF.

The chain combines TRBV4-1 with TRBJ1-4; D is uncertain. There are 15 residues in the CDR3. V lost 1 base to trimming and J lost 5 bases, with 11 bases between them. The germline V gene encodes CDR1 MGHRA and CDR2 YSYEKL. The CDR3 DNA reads TGCGCCAGCAGCCAAGGTTCACAACCGAATGAAAAACTGTTTTTT. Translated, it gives CASSQGSQPNEKLFF.

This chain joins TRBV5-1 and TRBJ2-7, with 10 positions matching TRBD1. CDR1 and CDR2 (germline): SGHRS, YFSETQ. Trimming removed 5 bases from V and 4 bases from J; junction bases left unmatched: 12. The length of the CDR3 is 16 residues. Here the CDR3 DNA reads TGCGCCAGCAGGGTGGGGACAGGGGTTTTGAAATACGAGCAGTACTTC. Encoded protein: CASRVGTGVLKYEQYF.

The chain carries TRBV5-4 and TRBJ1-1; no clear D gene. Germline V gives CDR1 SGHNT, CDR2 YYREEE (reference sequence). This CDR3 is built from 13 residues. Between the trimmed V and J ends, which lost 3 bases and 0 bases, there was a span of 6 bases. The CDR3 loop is CASSSGVNTEAFF. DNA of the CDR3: TGTGCCAGCAGCTCGGGAGTGAACACTGAAGCTTTCTTT.

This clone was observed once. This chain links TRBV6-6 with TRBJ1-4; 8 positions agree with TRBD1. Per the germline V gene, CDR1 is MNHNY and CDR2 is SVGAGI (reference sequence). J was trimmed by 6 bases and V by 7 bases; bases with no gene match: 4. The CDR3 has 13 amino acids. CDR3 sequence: CASTRGPDEKLFF. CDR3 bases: TGTGCCAGCACCAGGGGGCCAGATGAAAAACTGTTTTTT.

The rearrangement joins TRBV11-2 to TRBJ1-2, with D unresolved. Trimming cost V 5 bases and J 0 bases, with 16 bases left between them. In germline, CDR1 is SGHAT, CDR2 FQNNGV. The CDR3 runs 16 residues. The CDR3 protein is CASSRGSPLANYGYTF. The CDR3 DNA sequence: TGTGCCAGCAGCCGCGGGTCTCCTTTAGCTAACTATGGCTACACCTTC.

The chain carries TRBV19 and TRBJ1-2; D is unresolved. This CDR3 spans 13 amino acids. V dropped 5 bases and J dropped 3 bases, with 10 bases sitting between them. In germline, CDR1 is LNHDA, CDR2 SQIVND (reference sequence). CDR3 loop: CASSPIRDYGYTF. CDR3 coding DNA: TGTGCCAGTAGTCCTATTCGGGACTATGGCTACACCTTC.

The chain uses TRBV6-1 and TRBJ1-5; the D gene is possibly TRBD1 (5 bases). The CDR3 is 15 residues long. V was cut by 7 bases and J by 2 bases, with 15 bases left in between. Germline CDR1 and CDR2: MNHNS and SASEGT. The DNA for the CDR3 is TGTGCCAGCACCAGAGGAGGGGCCGGCAATCAGCCCCAGCATTTT. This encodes CASTRGGAGNQPQHF.

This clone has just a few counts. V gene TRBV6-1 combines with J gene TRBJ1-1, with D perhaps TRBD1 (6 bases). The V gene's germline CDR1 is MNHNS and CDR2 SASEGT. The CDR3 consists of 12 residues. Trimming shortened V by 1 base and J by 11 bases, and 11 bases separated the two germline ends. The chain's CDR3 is CASSEGDIRAFF. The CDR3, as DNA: TGTGCCAGCAGTGAAGGGGACATTAGGGCTTTCTTT.

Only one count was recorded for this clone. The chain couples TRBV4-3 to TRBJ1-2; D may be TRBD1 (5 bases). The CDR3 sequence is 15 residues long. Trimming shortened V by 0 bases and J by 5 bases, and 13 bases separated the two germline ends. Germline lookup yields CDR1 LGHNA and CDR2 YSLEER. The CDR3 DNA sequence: TGCGCCAGCAGCCAAGATCTGGCAGGGCCGTATGGCTACACCTTC. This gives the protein CASSQDLAGPYGYTF.

CDR3 sequence (DNA): TGTGCCAGCACTAGGGACAGGAGCTCCTACGAGCAGTACTTC. The encoded protein is CASTRDRSSYEQYF. The chain employs TRBV6-5 and TRBJ2-7, with 8 bases matching TRBD1. The CDR3 is 14 amino acids. V trimming: 7 bases; J trimming: 0 bases; junction bases outside the gene matches: 5. Germline V gene sequence: CDR1 MNHEY, CDR2 SVGAGI.

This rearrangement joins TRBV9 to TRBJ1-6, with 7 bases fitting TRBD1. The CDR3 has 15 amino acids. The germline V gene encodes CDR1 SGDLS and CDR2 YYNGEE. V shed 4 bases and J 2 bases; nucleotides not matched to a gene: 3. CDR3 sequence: CASSSDRAYNSPLHF. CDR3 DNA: TGTGCCAGCAGCTCCGACAGGGCCTATAATTCACCCCTCCACTTT.

CDR3: CASSSDRGRQETQYF. In DNA, the CDR3 is TGTGCCAGCTCATCCGACAGGGGGCGGCAAGAGACCCAGTACTTC. J is TRBJ2-5 and V is TRBV18; 10 bases are shared with TRBD1. V lost 5 bases to trimming and J lost 2 bases; unmatched junction nucleotides: 5. This CDR3 has 15 amino acids. CDR1 and CDR2 from the germline V gene are KGHSH and LQKENI.

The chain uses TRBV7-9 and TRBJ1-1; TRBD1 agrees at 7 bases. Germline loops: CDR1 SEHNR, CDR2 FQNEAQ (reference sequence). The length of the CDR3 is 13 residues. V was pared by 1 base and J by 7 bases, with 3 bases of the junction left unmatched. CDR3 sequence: CASSLGQGGEAFF. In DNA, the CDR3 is TGTGCCAGCAGCTTAGGACAGGGTGGTGAAGCTTTCTTT.

The CDR3 bases are TGTGCCTGGAGTCGACAGGTTGCCGGGGAGCTGTTTTTT. Amino acids: CAWSRQVAGELFF. The V call is TRBV30, the J call TRBJ2-2; TRBD1 is a possible D gene (6 bases). The V gene lost 2 bases and the J gene lost 6 bases, with 10 bases spanning the gap. Per germline, CDR1 GTSNPN and CDR2 SVGIG (reference sequence). The CDR3 is 13 amino acids.

The CDR3 coding sequence is TGCGCCAGCAGCTTGGGAGATTCACCCCTCCACTTT. It translates to CASSLGDSPLHF. The chain is built from TRBV5-1 and TRBJ1-6; D remains ambiguous. The CDR3 spans 12 residues. Per germline, CDR1 SGHRS and CDR2 YFSETQ. Trimming left V 0 bases short and J 8 bases short, with 3 bases between.

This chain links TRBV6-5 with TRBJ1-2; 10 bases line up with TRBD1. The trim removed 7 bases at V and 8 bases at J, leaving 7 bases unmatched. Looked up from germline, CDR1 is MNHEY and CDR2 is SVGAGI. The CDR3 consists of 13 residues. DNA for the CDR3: TGTGCCAGCAAGCGGGAGACAGGGGGCGGCTACACCTTC. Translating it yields CASKRETGGGYTF.

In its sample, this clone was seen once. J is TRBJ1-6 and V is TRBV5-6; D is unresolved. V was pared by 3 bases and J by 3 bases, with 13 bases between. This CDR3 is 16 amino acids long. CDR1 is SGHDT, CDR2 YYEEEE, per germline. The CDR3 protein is CASSSRSRYYNSPLHF. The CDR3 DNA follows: TGTGCCAGCAGCTCCCGTTCGAGGTACTATAATTCACCCCTCCACTTT.

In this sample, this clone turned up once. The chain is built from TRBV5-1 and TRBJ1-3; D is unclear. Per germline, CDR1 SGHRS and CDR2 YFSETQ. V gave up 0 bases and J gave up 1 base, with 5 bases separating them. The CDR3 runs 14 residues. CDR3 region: CASSLGVSGNTIYF. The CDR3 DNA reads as TGCGCCAGCAGCTTGGGAGTATCTGGAAACACCATATATTTT.

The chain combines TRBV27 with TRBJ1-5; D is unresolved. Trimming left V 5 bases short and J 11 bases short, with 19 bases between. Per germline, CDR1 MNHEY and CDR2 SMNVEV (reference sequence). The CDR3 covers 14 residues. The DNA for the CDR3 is TGTGCCAGCAGTCCACAATCTCAGGCAAATTCCCAGCATTTT. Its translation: CASSPQSQANSQHF.

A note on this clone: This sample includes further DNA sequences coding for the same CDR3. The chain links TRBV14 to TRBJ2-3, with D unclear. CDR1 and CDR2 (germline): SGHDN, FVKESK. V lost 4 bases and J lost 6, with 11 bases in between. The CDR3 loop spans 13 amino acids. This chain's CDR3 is CASSLLPADTQYF. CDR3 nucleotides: TGTGCCAGCAGCCTCCTTCCTGCGGATACGCAGTATTTT.

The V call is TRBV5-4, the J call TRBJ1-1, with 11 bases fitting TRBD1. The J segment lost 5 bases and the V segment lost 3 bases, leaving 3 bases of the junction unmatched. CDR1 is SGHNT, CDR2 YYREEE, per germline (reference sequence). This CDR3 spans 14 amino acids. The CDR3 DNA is TGTGCCAGCAGCTCCGGACAGGGGGCGACTGAAGCTTTCTTT. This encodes CASSSGQGATEAFF. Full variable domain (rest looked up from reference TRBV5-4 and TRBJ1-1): ETGVTQSPTHLIKTRGQQVTLRCSSQSGHNTVSWYQQALGQGPQFIFQYYREEENGRGNFPPRFSGLQFPNYSSELNVNALELDDSALYLCASSSGQGATEAFFGQGTRLTVV.

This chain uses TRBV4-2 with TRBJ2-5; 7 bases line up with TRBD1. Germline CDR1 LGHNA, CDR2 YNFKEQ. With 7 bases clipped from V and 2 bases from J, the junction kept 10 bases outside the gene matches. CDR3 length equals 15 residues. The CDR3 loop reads CASTPTGNEQETQYF. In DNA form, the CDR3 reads TGTGCCAGCACCCCGACAGGGAACGAACAAGAGACCCAGTACTTC.

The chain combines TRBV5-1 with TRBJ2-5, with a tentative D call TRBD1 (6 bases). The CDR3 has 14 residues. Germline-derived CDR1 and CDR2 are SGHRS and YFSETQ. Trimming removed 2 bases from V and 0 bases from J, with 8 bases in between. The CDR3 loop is CASSLGQNQETQYF. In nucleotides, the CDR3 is TGCGCCAGCAGCTTAGGACAGAACCAAGAGACCCAGTACTTC.

As DNA, the CDR3 is TGTGCCAGCAGTCCCGGGTCTAACTATGGCTACACCTTC. It specifies CASSPGSNYGYTF. The chain uses TRBV6-6 and TRBJ1-2; D remains unclear. The V and J ends lost 5 bases and 0 bases respectively, with 7 bases between them. Germline CDR1 reads MNHNY; CDR2 reads SVGAGI (reference sequence). The CDR3 consists of 13 residues.